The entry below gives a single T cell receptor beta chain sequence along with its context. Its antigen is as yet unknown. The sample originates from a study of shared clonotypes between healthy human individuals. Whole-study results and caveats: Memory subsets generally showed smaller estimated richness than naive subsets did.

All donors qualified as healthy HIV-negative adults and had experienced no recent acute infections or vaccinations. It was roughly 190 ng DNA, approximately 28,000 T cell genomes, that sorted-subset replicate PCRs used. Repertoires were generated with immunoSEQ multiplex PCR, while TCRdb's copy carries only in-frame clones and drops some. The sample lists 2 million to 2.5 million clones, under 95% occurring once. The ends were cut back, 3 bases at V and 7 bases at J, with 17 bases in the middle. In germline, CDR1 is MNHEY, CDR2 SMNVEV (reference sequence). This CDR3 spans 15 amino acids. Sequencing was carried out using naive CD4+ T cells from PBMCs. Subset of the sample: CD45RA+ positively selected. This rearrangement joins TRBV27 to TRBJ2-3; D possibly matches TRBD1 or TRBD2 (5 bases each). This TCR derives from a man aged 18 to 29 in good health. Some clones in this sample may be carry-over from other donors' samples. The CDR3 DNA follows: TGTGCCAGCAGTTTGGGACCGCGTGTTTTGAATACGCAGTATTTT. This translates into CASSLGPRVLNTQYF.